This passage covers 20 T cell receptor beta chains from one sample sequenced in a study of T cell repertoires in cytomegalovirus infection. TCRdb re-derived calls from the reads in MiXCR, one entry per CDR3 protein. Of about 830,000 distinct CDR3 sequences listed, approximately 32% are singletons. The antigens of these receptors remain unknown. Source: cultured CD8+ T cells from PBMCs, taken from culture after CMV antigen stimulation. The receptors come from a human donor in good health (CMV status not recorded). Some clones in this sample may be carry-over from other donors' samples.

This CDR3 reads CASSLLRYPNTDTQYF. The CDR3 DNA is TGTGCCAGCAGTTTACTGCGTTATCCAAACACAGATACGCAGTATTTT. This rearrangement joins TRBV12-3 or TRBV12-4 to TRBJ2-3; D remains ambiguous. The CDR3 is 16 amino acids. With 2 bases removed from V and 2 bases from J, the gap between germline ends came to 14 bases.

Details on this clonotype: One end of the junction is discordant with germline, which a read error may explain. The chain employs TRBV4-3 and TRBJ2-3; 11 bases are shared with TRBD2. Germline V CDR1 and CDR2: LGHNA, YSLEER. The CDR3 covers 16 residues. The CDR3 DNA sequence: TGCGCCAGCAGCCAAGAAGAACTAGCGGGGGCGGATACACAGTATTTT. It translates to CASSQEELAGADTQYF.

For the CDR3, the DNA is TGTGCCAGCAGCCCGGGGGGGTTCGGAGATACGCAGTATTTT. Translation gives CASSPGGFGDTQYF. The chain links TRBV5-4 to TRBJ2-3; 8 bases align to TRBD2. CDR3 length: 14 amino acids. In germline, CDR1 is SGHNT, CDR2 YYREEE (reference sequence). Trimming took 4 bases from V and 5 from J; bases not matched to a gene: 6.

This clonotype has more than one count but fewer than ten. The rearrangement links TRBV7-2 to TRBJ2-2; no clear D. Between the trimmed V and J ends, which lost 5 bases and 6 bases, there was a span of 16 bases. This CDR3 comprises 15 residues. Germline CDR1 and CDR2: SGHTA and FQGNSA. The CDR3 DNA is TGTGCCAGCAGCCCCAGGTCTTCGGCGCCCGGGGAGCTGTTTTTT. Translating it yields CASSPRSSAPGELFF.

The CDR3 sequence is CASSPLSGNTEAFF. CDR3 coding DNA: TGTGCCAGCAGTCCCCTAAGTGGGAACACTGAAGCTTTCTTT. The chain is built from TRBV28 and TRBJ1-1; no clear D gene. Looked up from germline, CDR1 is MDHEN and CDR2 is SYDVKM. The V end was cut by 5 bases, the J end by 1 base, with 11 bases between. The CDR3 is 14 residues long.

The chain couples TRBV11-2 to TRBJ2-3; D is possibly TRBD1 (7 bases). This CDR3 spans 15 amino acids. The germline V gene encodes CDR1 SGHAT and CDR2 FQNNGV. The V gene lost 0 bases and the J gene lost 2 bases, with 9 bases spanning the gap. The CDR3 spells CASSLDRGDTDTQYF. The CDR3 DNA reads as TGTGCCAGCAGCTTAGACAGGGGGGACACAGATACGCAGTATTTT.

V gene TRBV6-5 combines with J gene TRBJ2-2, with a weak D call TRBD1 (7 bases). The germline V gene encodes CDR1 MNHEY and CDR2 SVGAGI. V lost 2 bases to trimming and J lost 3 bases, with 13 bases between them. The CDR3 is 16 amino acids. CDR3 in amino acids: CASSYADREDTGELFF. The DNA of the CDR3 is TGTGCCAGCAGTTACGCCGACAGGGAGGACACCGGGGAGCTGTTTTTT.

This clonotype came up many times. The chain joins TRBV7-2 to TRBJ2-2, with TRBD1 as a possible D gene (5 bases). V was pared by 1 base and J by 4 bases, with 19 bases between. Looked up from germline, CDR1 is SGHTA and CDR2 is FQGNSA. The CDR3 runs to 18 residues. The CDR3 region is CASSLEDQGFLGTGELFF. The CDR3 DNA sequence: TGTGCCAGCAGCTTAGAGGATCAGGGTTTTTTAGGCACCGGGGAGCTGTTTTTT.

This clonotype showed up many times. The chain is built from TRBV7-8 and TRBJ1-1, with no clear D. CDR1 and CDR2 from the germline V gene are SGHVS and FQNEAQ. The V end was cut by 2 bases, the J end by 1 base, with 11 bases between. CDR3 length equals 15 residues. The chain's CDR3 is CASSLNGMWNTEAFF. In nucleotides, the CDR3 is TGTGCCAGCAGCTTAAACGGGATGTGGAACACTGAAGCTTTCTTT.

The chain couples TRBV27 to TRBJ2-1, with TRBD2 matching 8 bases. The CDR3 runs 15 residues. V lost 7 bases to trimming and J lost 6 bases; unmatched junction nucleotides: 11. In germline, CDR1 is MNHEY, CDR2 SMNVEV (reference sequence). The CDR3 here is CASTASGGGVNEQFF. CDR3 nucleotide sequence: TGTGCCAGCACCGCTTCCGGGGGGGGGGTCAATGAGCAGTTCTTC.

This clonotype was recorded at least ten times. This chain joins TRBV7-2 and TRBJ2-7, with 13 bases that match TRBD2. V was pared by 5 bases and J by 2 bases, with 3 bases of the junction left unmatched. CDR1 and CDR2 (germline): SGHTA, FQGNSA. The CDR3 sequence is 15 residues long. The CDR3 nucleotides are TGTGCCAGCAGCCTGGGACTAGCGGGAACCTACGAGCAGTACGTC. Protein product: CASSLGLAGTYEQYV.

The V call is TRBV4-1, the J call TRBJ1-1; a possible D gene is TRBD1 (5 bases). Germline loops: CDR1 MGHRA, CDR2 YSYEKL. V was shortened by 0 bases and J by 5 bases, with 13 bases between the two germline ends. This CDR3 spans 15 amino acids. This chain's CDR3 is CASSQDRDDFTEAFF. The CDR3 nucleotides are TGCGCCAGCAGCCAAGACAGGGATGATTTTACTGAAGCTTTCTTT.

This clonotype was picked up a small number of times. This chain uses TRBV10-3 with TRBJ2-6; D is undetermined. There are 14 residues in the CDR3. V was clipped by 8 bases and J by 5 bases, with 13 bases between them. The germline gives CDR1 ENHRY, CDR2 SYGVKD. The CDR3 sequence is CAIDSGVRANVLTF. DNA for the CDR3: TGTGCCATCGACTCTGGTGTCAGGGCCAACGTCCTGACTTTC.

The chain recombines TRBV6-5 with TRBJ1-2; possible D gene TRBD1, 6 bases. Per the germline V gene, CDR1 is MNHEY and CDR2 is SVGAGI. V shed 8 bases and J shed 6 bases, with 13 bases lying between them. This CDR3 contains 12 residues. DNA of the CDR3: TGTGCCAGCTTCAGGGGAACCGATGGCTACACCTTC. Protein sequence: CASFRGTDGYTF.

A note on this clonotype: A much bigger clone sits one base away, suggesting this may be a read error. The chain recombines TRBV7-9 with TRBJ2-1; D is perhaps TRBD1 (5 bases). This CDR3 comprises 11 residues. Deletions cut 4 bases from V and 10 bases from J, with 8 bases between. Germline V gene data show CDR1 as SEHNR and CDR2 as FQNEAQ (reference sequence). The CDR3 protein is CASSYRTEQFF. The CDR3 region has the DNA TGTGCCAGCAGCTACCGGACAGAGCAGTTCTTC.

In nucleotides, the CDR3 is TGTGCCACCAGCAGAGCTCCCACAGGGGTAGTGGATGCAGATACGCAGTATTTT. It encodes CATSRAPTGVVDADTQYF. This chain connects TRBV15 to TRBJ2-3; 7 nucleotides agree with TRBD1. This CDR3 spans 18 amino acids. CDR1 is LNHNV and CDR2 is YYDKDF in the germline V gene (reference sequence). The V and J ends lost 1 base and 4 bases, in that order; junction bases with no gene match: 14.

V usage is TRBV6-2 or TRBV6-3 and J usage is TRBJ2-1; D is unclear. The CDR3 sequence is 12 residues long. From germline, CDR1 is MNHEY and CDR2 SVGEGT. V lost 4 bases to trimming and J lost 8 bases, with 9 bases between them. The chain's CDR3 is CASSLHLDEQFF. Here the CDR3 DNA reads TGTGCCAGCAGTTTACACTTGGATGAGCAGTTCTTC.

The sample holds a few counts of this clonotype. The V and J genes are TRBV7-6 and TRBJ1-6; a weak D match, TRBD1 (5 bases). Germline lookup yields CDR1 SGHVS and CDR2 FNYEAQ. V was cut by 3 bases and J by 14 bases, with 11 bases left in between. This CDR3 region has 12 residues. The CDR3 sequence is CASSLNGGALHF. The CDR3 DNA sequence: TGTGCCAGCAGCTTGAACGGGGGAGCCCTCCACTTT.

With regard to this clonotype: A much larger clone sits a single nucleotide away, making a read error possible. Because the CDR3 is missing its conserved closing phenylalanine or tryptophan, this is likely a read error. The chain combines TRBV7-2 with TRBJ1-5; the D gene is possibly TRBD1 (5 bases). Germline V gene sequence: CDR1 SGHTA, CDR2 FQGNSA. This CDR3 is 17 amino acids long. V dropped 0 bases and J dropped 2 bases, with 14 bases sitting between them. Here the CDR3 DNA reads TGTGCCAGCAGCTTAGCTCTGGGAAGGGGCGGCAATCAGCCCCAGCATCTT. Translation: CASSLALGRGGNQPQHL.

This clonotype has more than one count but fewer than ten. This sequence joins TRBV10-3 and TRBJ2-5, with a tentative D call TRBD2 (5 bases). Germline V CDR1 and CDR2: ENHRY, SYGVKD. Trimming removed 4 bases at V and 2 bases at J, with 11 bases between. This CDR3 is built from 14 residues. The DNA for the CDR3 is TGTGCCATCAGTGGTGAAAGGACTCAAGAGACCCAGTACTTC. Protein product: CAISGERTQETQYF.